This TCR beta chain was captured in a study of CD8 T cells in ankylosing spondylitis. Study observations and caveats: Relatively rare in peripheral blood, disease-linked clones were also CD8+. It was reported that disease-linked clones were significantly enriched in matched ankylosing spondylitis synovial fluid. About 8 highly homologous variants made up a TCR beta motif, and this motif appeared characteristic of ankylosing spondylitis blood. Certain motif variants had earlier appeared in reactive arthritis synovial fluid and blood.

Worth noting for this clonotype: The antigen is not known.

This CDR3 contains 16 residues. V shed 5 bases and J 4 bases; nucleotides not matched to a gene: 10. Germline values: CDR1 MNHEY, CDR2 SMNVEV (reference sequence). Quantitative 5'-RACE with molecular barcodes generated TCR beta libraries. From the 5' RACE reads, TCRdb called clonotypes with MiXCR, one entry per CDR3 protein. The sample carries 670,000 or so distinct CDR3 sequences, under 20% recorded once. The receptor's source is a male donor with ankylosing spondylitis. Sequenced material: blood, either unsorted or a sorted T cell fraction (not recorded which). V gene TRBV27 combines with J gene TRBJ2-7; 11 bases map to TRBD2. CDR3 in DNA: TGTGCCAGCAGTCCCTTTAGCGGGGGGGCCCCGTACGAGCAGTACTTC. The encoded protein is CASSPFSGGAPYEQYF.